Shown below are 5 T cell receptor beta chains from a single sample sequenced in a study of post-analysis software for immune sequencing data. Study outcomes and limitations: Five or six TRBV segments appeared more often in patients than in controls, and TRBV5-6, TRBV5-1 and TRBV20-1 were among these.

Unique molecular identifiers were carried by the TCR beta cDNA libraries. MiXCR, applied by TCRdb to the PCR reads, yields one record per CDR3 protein. Of around 700,000 distinct CDR3 sequences listed, about 60% are singletons. No antigen has been assigned to these receptors. The specimen was blood. The receptor set was obtained from a girl aged 2-10 years with multiple sclerosis.

This clonotype has only a few counts. This chain links TRBV10-2 with TRBJ2-5; tentative D call: TRBD2 (6 bases). The germline V and J ends were trimmed by 5 bases and 4 bases, with 11 bases remaining between them. CDR1 is WSHSY, CDR2 SAAADI, per germline. This CDR3 has 13 residues. CDR3 loop: CASSTRGRETQYF. The CDR3, as DNA: TGCGCCAGCAGTACGCGGGGACGAGAGACCCAGTACTTC.

The rearrangement links TRBV12-3 or TRBV12-4 to TRBJ2-4, with TRBD2 matching over 14 bases. This CDR3 is built from 15 residues. The J segment lost 13 bases and the V segment lost 4 bases, leaving 9 bases of the junction unmatched. CDR3 residues: CASSSSGTSGREQYF. The DNA for the CDR3 is TGTGCCAGCAGTTCCTCCGGGACTAGCGGGAGAGAGCAGTACTTC.

This rearrangement joins TRBV6-6 to TRBJ2-5; TRBD1 agrees at 7 bases. Germline CDR1 and CDR2: MNHNY and SVGAGI (reference sequence). After removal of 8 bases from V and 3 bases from J, the junction contained 3 bases not matched to a gene. This CDR3 is 12 amino acids long. The CDR3 region is CASADREETQYF. The CDR3 nucleotides read TGTGCCAGCGCTGACAGGGAAGAGACCCAGTACTTC.

The chain uses TRBV7-2 and TRBJ2-1; D is ambiguous. V was cut by 8 bases and J by 5 bases, with 16 bases left in between. The CDR3 is 14 residues long. Germline V gene sequence: CDR1 SGHTA, CDR2 FQGNSA. Written as DNA, the CDR3 is TGTGCCAGCGGCCTAGGGCGCGAGGACAATGAGCAGTTCTTC. Protein sequence: CASGLGREDNEQFF.

Details on this clonotype: At one end the junction does not follow the germline gene, possibly because of a read error. The V and J genes are TRBV29-1 and TRBJ1-5; D ambiguous. This CDR3 has 14 amino acids. The V gene's germline CDR1 is SQVTM and CDR2 ANQGSEA. CDR3 bases: TGCAGCGTTGGTACCCGAAATAGCGATCAGCCCCAGCATTTT. Translation gives CSVGTRNSDQPQHF.